One and the same sample provided the 16 T cell receptor beta chains below, sequenced in a study of blood T cells in healthy people across ages. Primers used in a second PCR of about 7 to 12 cycles were a sample-barcoded 5' primer and a J-beta primer mix. From the 5' RACE reads, TCRdb called clonotypes with MiXCR, one entry per CDR3 protein. The sample lists roughly 2 million distinct CDR3 sequences, roughly 52% seen once, with about 2.1% in the top ten. Sequencing was done on a sample of blood. These receptors all come from a middle-aged woman in good health.

V usage is TRBV29-1 and J usage is TRBJ2-7; D possibly corresponds to TRBD1 (6 bases). The last part of the DNA fits TRBJ2-5 better; the J call may be wrong. The CDR3 covers 12 residues. The V gene's germline CDR1 is SQVTM and CDR2 ANQGSEA. This CDR3 is CSVRTAQETQYF. The CDR3 coding sequence is TGCAGCGTGCGGACAGCCCAAGAGACCCAGTACTTC.

This clonotype was seen a handful of times. The V and J genes are TRBV4-3 and TRBJ1-2, with 8 bases fitting TRBD1. CDR3 size: 12 residues. Germline V gene sequence: CDR1 LGHNA, CDR2 YSLEER. With V trimmed by 8 bases and J by 8 bases, 7 bases remained unmatched. The DNA for the CDR3 is TGCGCCAGCGGCCGAGACAGGGGCGGCTACACCTTC. Translation: CASGRDRGGYTF.

This chain links TRBV20-1 with TRBJ2-7; no firm D call. This CDR3 contains 13 residues. Deletions cut 3 bases from V and 3 bases from J, with 12 bases between. Germline V lookup: CDR1 DFQATT, CDR2 SNEGSKA (reference sequence). For the CDR3, the DNA is TGCAGTGCTAGCCCCCCGCCCCTCTACGAGCAGTACTTC. Translating gives CSASPPPLYEQYF.

The chain couples TRBV16 to TRBJ2-7; D is possibly TRBD1 (6 bases). This CDR3 is 13 amino acids long. Germline V CDR1 and CDR2: KGHSY, FQNENV. V was cut by 0 bases and J by 7 bases, with 10 bases left in between. The CDR3 protein is CASSQSTRGEQYF. The DNA for the CDR3 is TGTGCCAGCAGCCAATCTACCAGGGGTGAGCAGTACTTC. The whole variable domain, remainder taken from reference TRBV16 and TRBJ2-7, is GEEVAQTPKHLVRGEGQKAKLYCAPIKGHSYVFWYQQVLKNEFKFLISFQNENVFDETGMPKERFSAKCLPNSPCSLEIQATKLEDSAVYFCASSQSTRGEQYFGPGTRLTVT.

In its sample, this clonotype was seen a few times. The chain combines TRBV7-3 with TRBJ2-1; D might be TRBD2 (5 bases). This CDR3 is built from 14 residues. Per the germline V gene, CDR1 is SGHTA and CDR2 is FQGTGA. V was cut by 5 bases and J by 14 bases, with 22 bases left in between. CDR3: CASSPNPDSPNKFF. In DNA, the CDR3 is TGTGCCAGCAGCCCCAACCCGGACTCCCCGAACAAGTTCTTC.

This clonotype occurred a few times. V and J are TRBV24-1 and TRBJ2-5, with TRBD1 matching 12 bases. The CDR3 has 15 residues. The junction had 4 bases not matched to a gene; V was cut back by 4 bases and J by 5 bases. Germline-derived CDR1 and CDR2 are KGHDR and SFDVKD. In nucleotides, the CDR3 is TGTGCCACCAGTGAGTGGGACAGGGGGCAGGAGACCCAGTACTTC. Protein product: CATSEWDRGQETQYF.

This clonotype turned up a few times. V usage is TRBV5-1 and J usage is TRBJ2-3; D is undetermined. V was cut by 6 bases and J by 6 bases, with 8 bases left in between. The CDR3 covers 11 residues. From germline, CDR1 is SGHRS and CDR2 YFSETQ. The CDR3 loop is CASTSGDTQYF. The DNA for the CDR3 is TGCGCCAGCACCTCTGGGGATACGCAGTATTTT. The whole variable domain, remainder taken from reference TRBV5-1 and TRBJ2-3, is KAGVTQTPRYLIKTRGQQVTLSCSPISGHRSVSWYQQTPGQGLQFLFEYFSETQRNKGNFPGRFSGRQFSNSRSEMNVSTLELGDSALYLCASTSGDTQYFGPGTRLTVL.

This clonotype was counted a few times. CDR3 loop: CSVTQTTDTQYF. The CDR3 DNA is TGCAGCGTCACACAAACCACAGATACGCAGTATTTT. The chain has TRBV29-1 and TRBJ2-3; D gene ambiguous. Germline CDR1 SQVTM, CDR2 ANQGSEA. The CDR3 sequence is 12 residues long. Trimming removed 6 bases at V and 2 bases at J, with 9 bases between.

In regard to this clonotype: Its ends do not fully match the called genes, so a read error is possible. V is TRBV27 and J is TRBJ2-5; D is ambiguous. This CDR3 spans 15 amino acids. Germline-derived CDR1 and CDR2 are MNHEY and SMNVEV (reference sequence). CDR3 sequence (DNA): TGTGCCAGCGGTTTATCCCAGGCTTTCCAAGAGACCCAGTACTTC. Translation: CASGLSQAFQETQYF.

The chain uses TRBV7-2 and TRBJ1-2; 12 nucleotides agree with TRBD1. From germline, CDR1 is SGHTA and CDR2 FQGNSA. V lost 5 bases, J lost 7 bases, and 8 bases stayed unmatched. The CDR3 contains 15 residues. CDR3 nucleotide sequence: TGTGCCAGCAGCCCGGGACAGGGGGCGCGCGGTGGCTACACCTTC. Protein sequence: CASSPGQGARGGYTF.

The V and J genes are TRBV6-5 and TRBJ1-2; 8 bases fit TRBD1. This CDR3 comprises 15 residues. Germline V gives CDR1 MNHEY, CDR2 SVGAGI. V lost 2 bases to trimming and J lost 6 bases; unmatched junction nucleotides: 8. As DNA, the CDR3 is TGTGCCAGCAGTTACACCCGACAGGGGACCGATGGCTACACCTTC. Protein product: CASSYTRQGTDGYTF.

In regard to this clonotype: At one of its ends the junction is not consistent with the germline gene, which may arise from a read error. This chain connects TRBV10-3 to TRBJ2-7; 8 bases line up with TRBD1. CDR1 is ENHRY and CDR2 is SYGVKD in the germline V gene. The length of the CDR3 is 14 residues. CDR3 bases: TGTGTCATCAGTGAGACAGGGGAGACCTACGAGCAGTACTTC. Its translation: CVISETGETYEQYF.

For this clonotype: The germline gene is not matched at one end of the junction; a read error may be the cause. This chain connects TRBV18 to TRBJ2-5; D gene uncertain. This CDR3 is 14 amino acids long. From germline, CDR1 is KGHSH and CDR2 LQKENI. In DNA form, the CDR3 reads TGTACCAGCTCACTATCAGCTATCCAAGAGACCCAGTACTTC. Protein sequence: CTSSLSAIQETQYF.

This chain joins TRBV4-1 and TRBJ2-7; 9 positions agree with TRBD2. Germline loops: CDR1 MGHRA, CDR2 YSYEKL. Trimming took 4 bases from V and 3 from J; bases not matched to a gene: 7. CDR3 length: 15 amino acids. The CDR3 loop reads CASSREGLANYEQYF. DNA of the CDR3: TGCGCCAGCAGCCGAGAGGGACTAGCAAACTACGAGCAGTACTTC.

The chain is built from TRBV5-1 and TRBJ1-1; 9 positions agree with TRBD1. This CDR3 region has 13 residues. Germline CDR1 and CDR2: SGHRS and YFSETQ. V shed 6 bases, J shed 6 bases, and the junction held 6 bases outside the gene matches. The CDR3 spells CASTETGGPEAFF. The CDR3 nucleotides are TGCGCCAGCACCGAGACAGGGGGGCCTGAAGCTTTCTTT.

The genes are TRBV7-2 and TRBJ1-2; maybe TRBD1 (5 bases). Per germline, CDR1 SGHTA and CDR2 FQGNSA. V was pared by 5 bases and J by 0 bases, with 16 bases between. This CDR3 spans 16 amino acids. CDR3 loop: CASSAGGGVSNYGYTF. CDR3 nucleotide sequence: TGTGCCAGCAGCGCAGGCGGGGGAGTTTCTAACTATGGCTACACCTTC.